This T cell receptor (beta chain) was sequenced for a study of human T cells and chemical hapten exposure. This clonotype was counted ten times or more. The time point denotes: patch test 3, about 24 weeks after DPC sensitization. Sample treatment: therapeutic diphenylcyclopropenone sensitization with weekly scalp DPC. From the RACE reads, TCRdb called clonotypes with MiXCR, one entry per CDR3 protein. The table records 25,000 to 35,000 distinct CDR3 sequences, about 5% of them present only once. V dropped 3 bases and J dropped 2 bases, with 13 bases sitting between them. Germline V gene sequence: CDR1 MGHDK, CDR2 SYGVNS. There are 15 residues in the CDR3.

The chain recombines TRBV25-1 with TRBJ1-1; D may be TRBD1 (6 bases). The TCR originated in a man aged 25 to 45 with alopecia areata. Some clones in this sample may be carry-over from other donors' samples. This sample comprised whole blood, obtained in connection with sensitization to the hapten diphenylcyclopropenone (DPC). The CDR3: CASSDRGGINTEAFF. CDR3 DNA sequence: TGTGCCAGCAGTGATAGGGGGGGGATAAACACTGAAGCTTTCTTT.